These 4 T cell receptor beta chains were sequenced from one sample in a study of cytomegalovirus exposure and HLA in healthy donors. Primers: 60 Vbeta forward and 13 Jbeta reverse. Some clones are missing from TCRdb's copy, which holds only in-frame ones; the method was immunoSEQ multiplex PCR. Of about 200,000 clones in the sample, around 83% were seen once. Sequencing was performed on PBMCs. The receptors originated from a woman between 35 and 50 years old in good health and CMV-seronegative.

The chain is built from TRBV5-4 and TRBJ2-7; 8 bases fit TRBD1. V dropped 5 bases and J dropped 0; count of bases not matched to a gene: 7. The germline V gene encodes CDR1 SGHNT and CDR2 YYREEE (reference sequence). This CDR3 has 15 residues. CDR3: CASSYYQGASYEQYF. The CDR3, as DNA: TGTGCCAGCAGTTATTATCAGGGGGCCTCCTACGAGCAGTACTTC.

In its sample, this clone was seen once. The V gene is TRBV2, the J gene TRBJ2-1; TRBD2 matches 7 bases. Trimming took 5 bases from V and 9 from J; bases not matched to a gene: 16. CDR1 SNHLY and CDR2 FYNNEI come from the germline V gene. The CDR3 consists of 16 residues. The CDR3 is CASSRASGSIGGEQFF. CDR3 DNA: TGTGCCAGCAGTAGGGCTAGCGGTTCAATCGGTGGTGAGCAGTTCTTC.

V and J are TRBV2 and TRBJ1-2, with TRBD1 matching over 8 bases. From germline, CDR1 is SNHLY and CDR2 FYNNEI. V lost 3 bases and J lost 5; bases outside the gene matches: 8. The CDR3 covers 15 residues. Here the CDR3 reads CASSDQNRGFYGYTF. CDR3 in DNA: TGTGCCAGCAGTGATCAGAACAGGGGGTTTTATGGCTACACCTTC.

The chain employs TRBV6-4 and TRBJ1-5, with D possibly being TRBD1 (5 bases). The V gene's germline CDR1 is MRHNA and CDR2 SNTAGT. The CDR3 has 14 residues. V lost 2 bases, J lost 2 bases, and 7 bases lay in between. CDR3 DNA: TGTGCCAGCAGTGACGAACAGGGCAATCAGCCCCAGCATTTT. This sequence encodes CASSDEQGNQPQHF.